These T cell receptor beta chains were read from a single sample in a study of cytomegalovirus exposure and HLA in healthy donors. This table comes from immunoSEQ multiplex PCR, and its TCRdb copy is limited to in-frame clones, with some not included. Counted here are 55,000 to 65,000 clones, roughly 77% occurring once; the ten biggest clones make up 3% to 4%. Source material: PBMCs. The source of these receptors is a woman aged 35 to 49 in good health and CMV-seropositive. Each CDR3 is given without its conserved first and last residue.

v_gene	j_gene	CDR3aa
TRBV5-6	TRBJ2-6	ASSDLHRGSGANVLT
TRBV7-9	TRBJ1-5	ASSFIQGGIGNQPQH
TRBV13	TRBJ2-2	ASSLGGGTGELF
TRBV5-1	TRBJ1-2	ASTRTGANYGYT
TRBV9	TRBJ2-5	ASSVAVYQETQY
TRBV9	TRBJ2-7	ASSVGSPAGVFEQY
TRBV6-1	TRBJ2-7	ASSEGGRSYEQY
TRBV9	TRBJ2-2	ASSGGTSGGPGTGELF
TRBV6-5	TRBJ2-2	ASRQGTGELF
TRBV4-1	TRBJ1-1	ASSLRRFDTEAF
TRBV5-1	TRBJ2-7	ASSLDRGEQY
TRBV2	TRBJ1-4	ASTGAGNEKLF
TRBV18	TRBJ1-6	ASSPFGTLNSPLH
TRBV11-3	TRBJ2-2	ASSFGLPGHGELF
TRBV4-1	TRBJ1-1	ASSQEGQEGAF
TRBV11-2	TRBJ2-7	ASSPEGDRGLYEQY
TRBV29-1	TRBJ1-3	SVRAGNTIY
TRBV4-3	TRBJ2-3	ASSRGTGSGTDTQY
TRBV7-6	TRBJ2-7	ASSLSGTSFGEQY
TRBV12-5	TRBJ1-1	ASGLVRQGGGPLSLGTEAF
TRBV19	TRBJ2-1	ASNSYGGLHEQF
TRBV4-2	TRBJ1-1	ASSQAGLETTEAF
TRBV7-2	TRBJ2-3	ASSFRGGNTDTQY
TRBV30	TRBJ2-2	AWSQFPVISGTGNTGELF
TRBV5-5	TRBJ2-5	ASSFPTTGGRETQY
TRBV28	TRBJ1-3	ASSFQGGRRNTIY
TRBV2	TRBJ1-2	ASSELRTGGGYT
TRBV4-1	TRBJ1-5	ASSQDGGLGNQPQH